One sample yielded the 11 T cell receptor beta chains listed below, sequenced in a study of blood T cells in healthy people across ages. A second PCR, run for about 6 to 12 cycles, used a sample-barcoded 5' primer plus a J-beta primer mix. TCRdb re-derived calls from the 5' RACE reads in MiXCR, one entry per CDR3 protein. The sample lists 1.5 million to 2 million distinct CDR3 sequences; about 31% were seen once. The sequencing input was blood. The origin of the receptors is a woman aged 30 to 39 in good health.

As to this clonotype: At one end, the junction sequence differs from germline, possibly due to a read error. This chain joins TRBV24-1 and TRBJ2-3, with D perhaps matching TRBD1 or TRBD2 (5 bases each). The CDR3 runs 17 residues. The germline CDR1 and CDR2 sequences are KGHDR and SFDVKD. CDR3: CATSDSGTVRSTDTRYF. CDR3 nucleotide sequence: TGTGCCACCAGTGACTCTGGGACGGTCCGTAGCACAGATACGCGGTATTTT.

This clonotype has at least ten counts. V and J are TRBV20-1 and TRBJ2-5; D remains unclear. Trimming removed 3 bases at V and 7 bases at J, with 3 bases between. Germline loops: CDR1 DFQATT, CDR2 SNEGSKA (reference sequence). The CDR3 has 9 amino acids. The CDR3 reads CSARGTQYF. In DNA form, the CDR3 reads TGCAGTGCTAGGGGGACCCAGTACTTC.

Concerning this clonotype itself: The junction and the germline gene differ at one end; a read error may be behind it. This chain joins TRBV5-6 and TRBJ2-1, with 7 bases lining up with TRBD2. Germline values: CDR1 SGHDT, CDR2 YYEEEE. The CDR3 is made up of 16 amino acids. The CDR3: CANSWGEGFSYNEQFF. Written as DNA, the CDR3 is TGTGCCAACAGCTGGGGGGAGGGCTTCTCCTACAATGAGCAGTTCTTC.

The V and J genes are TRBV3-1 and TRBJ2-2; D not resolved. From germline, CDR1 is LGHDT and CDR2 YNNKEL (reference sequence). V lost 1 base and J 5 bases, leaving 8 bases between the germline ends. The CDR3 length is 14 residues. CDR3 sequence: CASSQGWQTGELFF. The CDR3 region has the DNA TGTGCCAGCAGCCAAGGTTGGCAAACCGGGGAGCTGTTTTTT. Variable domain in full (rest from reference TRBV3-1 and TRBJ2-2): DTAVSQTPKYLVTQMGNDKSIKCEQNLGHDTMYWYKQDSKKFLKIMFSYNNKELIINETVPNRFSPKSPDKAHLNLHINSLELGDSAVYFCASSQGWQTGELFFGEGSRLTVL.

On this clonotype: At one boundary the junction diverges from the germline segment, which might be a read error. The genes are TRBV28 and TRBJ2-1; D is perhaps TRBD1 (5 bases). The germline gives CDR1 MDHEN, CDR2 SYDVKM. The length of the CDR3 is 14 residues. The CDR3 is CASGFVSGSNEQFF. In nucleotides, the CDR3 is TGTGCCAGCGGTTTTGTATCAGGGTCCAATGAGCAGTTCTTC.

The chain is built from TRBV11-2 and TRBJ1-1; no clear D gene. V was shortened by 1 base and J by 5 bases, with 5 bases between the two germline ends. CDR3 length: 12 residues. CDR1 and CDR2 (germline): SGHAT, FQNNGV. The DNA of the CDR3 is TGTGCCAGCAGCTTAGCGCGAACTGAAGCTTTCTTT. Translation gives CASSLARTEAFF.

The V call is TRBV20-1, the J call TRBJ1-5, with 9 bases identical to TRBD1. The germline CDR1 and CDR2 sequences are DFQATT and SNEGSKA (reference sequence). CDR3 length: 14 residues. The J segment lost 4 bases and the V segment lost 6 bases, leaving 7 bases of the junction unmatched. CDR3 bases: TGCAGTGCCCCGGGGACAGGGACTAATCAGCCCCAGCATTTT. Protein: CSAPGTGTNQPQHF.

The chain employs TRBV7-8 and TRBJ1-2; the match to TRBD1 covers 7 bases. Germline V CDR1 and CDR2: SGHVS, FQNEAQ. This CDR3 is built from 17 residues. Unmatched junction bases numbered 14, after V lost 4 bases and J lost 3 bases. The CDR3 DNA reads TGTGCCAGCAGCTCCGAACCCCCAGGGGGAATGTACTATGGCTACACCTTC. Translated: CASSSEPPGGMYYGYTF.

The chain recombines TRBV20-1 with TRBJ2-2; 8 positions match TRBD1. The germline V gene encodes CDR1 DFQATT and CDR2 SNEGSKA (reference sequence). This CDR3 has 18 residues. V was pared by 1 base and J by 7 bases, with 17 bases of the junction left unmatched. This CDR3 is CSARVRTGQVITGGELFF. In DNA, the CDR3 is TGCAGTGCTAGAGTGCGAACGGGACAGGTGATCACGGGCGGGGAGCTGTTTTTT.

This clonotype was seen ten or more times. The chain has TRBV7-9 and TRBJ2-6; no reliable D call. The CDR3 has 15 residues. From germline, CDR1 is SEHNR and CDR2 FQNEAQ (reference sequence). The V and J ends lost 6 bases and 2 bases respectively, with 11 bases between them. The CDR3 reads CASRLLAPGANVLTF. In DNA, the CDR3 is TGTGCCAGCAGACTCCTGGCCCCTGGGGCCAACGTCCTGACTTTC. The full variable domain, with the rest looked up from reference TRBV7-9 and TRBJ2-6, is DTGVSQNPRHKITKRGQNVTFRCDPISEHNRLYWYRQTLGQGPEFLTYFQNEAQLEKSRLLSDRFSAERPKGSFSTLEIQRTEQGDSAMYLCASRLLAPGANVLTFGAGSRLTVL.

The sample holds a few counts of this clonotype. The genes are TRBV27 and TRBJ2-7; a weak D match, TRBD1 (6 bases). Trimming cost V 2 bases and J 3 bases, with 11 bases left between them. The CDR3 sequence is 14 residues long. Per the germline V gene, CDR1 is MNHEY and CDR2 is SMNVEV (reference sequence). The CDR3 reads CASSLNLGGYEQYF. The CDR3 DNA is TGTGCCAGCAGTTTAAATTTAGGGGGCTACGAGCAGTACTTC.